Following are 7 T cell receptor beta chains from one sample sequenced in a study of cytomegalovirus exposure and HLA in healthy donors. The PCR made use of 60 Vbeta and 13 Jbeta primers. The table came from immunoSEQ multiplex PCR; TCRdb's copy has only in-frame clones and leaves some out. The top ten clones hold around 4.3% of a sample with about 160,000 clones, about four fifths of them seen once. The specimen was PBMCs. All receptors come from a man aged 45-65 years in good health and CMV-seropositive.

J is TRBJ1-6 and V is TRBV5-1; possibly TRBD1 for D (5 bases). This CDR3 region has 16 residues. Trimming removed 4 bases at V and 9 bases at J, with 20 bases between. From germline, CDR1 is SGHRS and CDR2 YFSETQ. CDR3 sequence: CASSPHRGGSASPLHF. CDR3 coding DNA: TGCGCCAGCAGCCCACATAGGGGAGGGAGTGCTTCACCCCTCCACTTT.

The chain links TRBV4-2 to TRBJ2-5; TRBD2 matches at 11 bases. Germline CDR1 LGHNA, CDR2 YNFKEQ. Trimming took 1 base from V and 5 from J; bases not matched to a gene: 12. The CDR3 runs to 18 residues. CDR3 coding DNA: TGTGCCAGCAGCCAAGGTTCAATAGCGGGGGGGGCGGAGGAGACCCAGTACTTC. This encodes CASSQGSIAGGAEETQYF.

The V and J genes are TRBV7-2 and TRBJ2-1; 11 positions agree with TRBD2. CDR1 and CDR2 from the germline V gene are SGHTA and FQGNSA. V gave up 1 base and J gave up 4 bases; unmatched junction bases: 9. The CDR3 extends over 18 amino acids. The DNA of the CDR3 is TGTGCCAGCAGCTTAGGTCGGCGGCTAGCGGGGGGATACAATGAGCAGTTCTTC. Its protein is CASSLGRRLAGGYNEQFF.

This chain links TRBV18 with TRBJ2-1, with 9 positions matching TRBD2. The germline CDR1 and CDR2 sequences are KGHSH and LQKENI. V shed 0 bases and J 2 bases; nucleotides not matched to a gene: 5. The CDR3 contains 17 residues. For the CDR3, the DNA is TGTGCCAGCTCACCACCGATTAGCGGGGGCCCCTACAATGAGCAGTTCTTC. Protein product: CASSPPISGGPYNEQFF.

The chain couples TRBV28 to TRBJ1-1; D not resolved. This CDR3 has 14 residues. V dropped 2 bases and J dropped 1 base, with 8 bases sitting between them. Germline values: CDR1 MDHEN, CDR2 SYDVKM. The CDR3 DNA follows: TGTGCCAGCAGTTTACTTACGGGGAACACTGAAGCTTTCTTT. It is translated as CASSLLTGNTEAFF.

This rearrangement joins TRBV5-1 to TRBJ2-1, with 16 bases identical to TRBD2. Germline CDR1 reads SGHRS; CDR2 reads YFSETQ. V lost 4 bases and J lost 7; bases outside the gene matches: 8. The CDR3 has 17 residues. The DNA of the CDR3 is TGCGCCAGCAGCCCACCGGGACTAGCGGGGGGGCCAAATGAGCAGTTCTTC. Amino acids: CASSPPGLAGGPNEQFF.

This chain joins TRBV6-5 and TRBJ2-7; the match to TRBD1 covers 7 bases. The length of the CDR3 is 15 residues. V lost 5 bases, J lost 4 bases, and 11 bases stayed unmatched. The germline V gene encodes CDR1 MNHEY and CDR2 SVGAGI. As DNA, the CDR3 is TGTGCCAGCAGTCTCAGACAGGGAAACCATTACGAGCAGTACTTC. This translates into CASSLRQGNHYEQYF.